The table lists the clone carrying this T cell receptor (beta chain) with many counts. Its target is not known. Via MiXCR, TCRdb re-called the 5' RACE reads, giving one row per CDR3 protein. Of roughly 130,000 distinct CDR3 sequences detected, about 6.5% appear once; the ten largest clones hold approximately 12%. These data originate in a study of CD8 T cells in ankylosing spondylitis. V trimming: 6 bases; J trimming: 6 bases; junction bases outside the gene matches: 6. The CDR3 is 14 residues long. Whole-study findings and limits: Matched synovial fluid from ankylosing spondylitis patients was reported to be enriched for disease-linked clones. Typical of ankylosing spondylitis blood, it appeared, was a TCR beta motif of roughly eight highly homologous variants.

This chain links TRBV12-3 or TRBV12-4 with TRBJ2-2; TRBD2 aligns across 8 bases. The sequenced sample consisted of blood, either unsorted or a sorted T cell fraction (not recorded which). The source is a male donor with ankylosing spondylitis or in good health (not recorded which). In nucleotides, the CDR3 is TGTGCCAGCAGGCTACTAGCGGAGGCCGGGGAGCTGTTTTTT. It specifies CASRLLAEAGELFF.